The clone carrying this TCR beta chain was detected many times. Its antigen remains unidentified. TCRdb redid the calling of the multiplex PCR reads with MiXCR, one entry per CDR3 protein. This table has approximately 200,000 distinct CDR3 sequences, approximately 33% appearing once. Samples came from axillary lymph nodes draining the breast cancer. The entry originates in a study of breast tumors, draining lymph nodes, adjacent tissues. Study-wide points: Tumors had less TCR diversity than lymph nodes, more than nontumor tissue. Luminal-like breast cancer showed significantly higher tumor–nontumor repertoire similarity than basal-like. Most tumor T cells seemingly derive from lymph node, then expand in tumor. Tumor T cell lymph node origin was a supported hypothesis, not proven.

The germline V gene has CDR1 SNHLY and CDR2 FYNNEI. The CDR3 runs to 16 residues. V was trimmed by 2 bases and J by 2 bases, leaving 14 bases between them. The sample consisted of axillary lymph node tissue. The rearrangement uses TRBV2 and TRBJ2-3; D may be TRBD2 (6 bases). The sequence was collected from a female donor with breast cancer. Some clones in this sample may be carry-over from other donors' samples. Here the CDR3 DNA reads TGTGCCAGCAGTGAACCCCGGGGCGGGAACACAGATACGCAGTATTTT. Translating gives CASSEPRGGNTDTQYF.